This T cell receptor beta chain is from a study of blood T cell repertoires in COVID-19. Background on the study: The origin of the acute and convalescent COVID-19 samples was the United States, Italy and Spain.

Germline CDR1 and CDR2: SNHLY and FYNNEI. The CDR3 contains 15 residues. The V and J ends lost 5 bases and 4 bases, in that order; junction bases with no gene match: 7. Repertoires were generated with immunoSEQ multiplex PCR, while TCRdb's copy carries only in-frame clones and drops some. The sample includes roughly 200,000 clones, roughly 85% of them seen just once. Participants, about 18 to 95 years old, spanned approximately 25 US areas. Assignment of participants to cohorts was predicated upon participant-reported clinical history. Recovery among Cohort 3 donors was established by two negative PCRs, clearance, or symptom resolution.

The sequenced material came from PBMCs or T cells enriched from blood (not recorded which). The TCR sequence derives from a man in his forties who had recovered from COVID-19. This chain links TRBV2 with TRBJ1-1, with 10 bases that match TRBD1. The CDR3: CASSRQGARSTEAFF. As DNA, the CDR3 is TGTGCCAGCAGTCGACAGGGGGCGCGCAGCACTGAAGCTTTCTTT.